The 10 T cell receptor beta chains presented below share a single source sample, sequenced in a study of blood T cell repertoires in COVID-19. This table comes from immunoSEQ multiplex PCR, and its TCRdb copy is limited to in-frame clones, with some not included. Of just over 35,000 clones listed, roughly 90% are singletons. The sequenced sample consisted of peripheral blood. The receptor set was obtained from a human donor in a cohort sampled during active COVID-19.

This chain uses TRBV3-1 (or the pseudogene TRBV3-2) with TRBJ1-1, with a possible D match to TRBD1 (5 bases). V lost 0 bases to trimming and J lost 1 base, with 12 bases between them. This CDR3 comprises 16 residues. Germline CDR1 LGHDT, CDR2 YNNKEL (reference sequence). DNA of the CDR3: TGTGCCAGCAGCCAAGATGGGCGGGGGTGGAACACTGAAGCTTTCTTT. This gives the protein CASSQDGRGWNTEAFF.

The chain is built from TRBV12-5 and TRBJ1-3; D is undetermined. The CDR3 length is 17 residues. The V end lost 1 base, the J end lost 0 bases, and 13 bases lay between the germline ends. CDR1 LGHNT and CDR2 FRNRAP come from the germline V gene. CDR3 nucleotide sequence: TGTGCTAGTGGTTTGGCCCGGTCTGCCCGCTCTGGAAACACCATATATTTT. Translation gives CASGLARSARSGNTIYF.

The V and J genes are TRBV3-1 (or the pseudogene TRBV3-2) and TRBJ1-3; no reliable D call. The V gene lost 2 bases and the J gene lost 3 bases, with 14 bases spanning the gap. CDR3 length: 16 amino acids. Germline assignment: CDR1 LGHDT and CDR2 YNNKEL (reference sequence). CDR3 sequence reads: CASSQNGLAGGNTIYF. The CDR3 DNA reads TGTGCCAGCAGCCAAAACGGTCTGGCGGGTGGAAACACCATATATTTT.

The genes are TRBV28 and TRBJ2-7; perhaps TRBD1 as D (6 bases). Germline V gives CDR1 MDHEN, CDR2 SYDVKM. V was shortened by 6 bases and J by 4 bases, with 16 bases between the two germline ends. The CDR3 loop spans 14 amino acids. The CDR3 loop is CASSAPQGRYEQYF. The CDR3 coding sequence is TGTGCCAGCAGCGCACCACAGGGCCGGTACGAGCAGTACTTC.

This clone occurred a few times. The chain joins TRBV9 to TRBJ1-1; TRBD1 matches at 7 bases. Germline CDR1 is SGDLS and CDR2 is YYNGEE. The ends lost 4 bases at V and 8 bases at J; junction bases unmatched: 11. The CDR3 contains 14 residues. Here the CDR3 DNA reads TGTGCCAGCAGCCCGACGGACAGGTCTATCGAAGCTTTCTTT. Translated: CASSPTDRSIEAFF.

The chain is built from TRBV7-2 and TRBJ1-1, with D tentatively TRBD1 (6 bases). Germline lookup yields CDR1 SGHTA and CDR2 FQGNSA. With 7 bases removed from V and 11 bases from J, the gap between germline ends came to 26 bases. The CDR3 consists of 15 residues. The CDR3 sequence: CASKPPGQETLGAFF. CDR3 coding DNA: TGTGCCAGCAAACCACCGGGACAAGAAACCCTGGGGGCTTTCTTT. Full variable domain (missing parts from reference TRBV7-2 and TRBJ1-1): GAGVSQSPSNKVTEKGKDVELRCDPISGHTALYWYRQSLGQGLEFLIYFQGNSAPDKSGLPSDRFSAERTGGSVSTLTIQRTQQEDSAVYLCASKPPGQETLGAFFGQGTRLTVV.

This rearrangement joins TRBV7-9 to TRBJ2-1; 10 bases are a match to TRBD2. The junction had 1 base not matched to a gene; V was cut back by 0 bases and J by 2 bases. This CDR3 is 16 amino acids long. Germline values: CDR1 SEHNR, CDR2 FQNEAQ (reference sequence). The CDR3 spells CASSLATSGPYNEQFF. CDR3 bases: TGTGCCAGCAGCTTAGCGACTAGCGGGCCCTACAATGAGCAGTTCTTC.

The gene calls are TRBV9 and TRBJ2-3, with 7 nucleotides matching TRBD2. Germline CDR1 SGDLS, CDR2 YYNGEE. Losses at the gene ends were 4 bases for V and 1 base for J; bases not matched to a gene: 9. The CDR3 spans 16 residues. CDR3 amino acids: CASSKSQLAGTDTQYF. DNA of the CDR3: TGTGCCAGCAGCAAAAGTCAGCTAGCGGGCACAGATACGCAGTATTTT.

Turning to this clone: One end of the junction varies from germline; a read error may be responsible. This same CDR3 is encoded by further DNA sequences in the sample. This CDR3 is CASSLATGNEQFF. DNA for the CDR3: TGCGCCAGCAGCTTGGCCACGGGGAATGAACAGTTCTTC. The chain has TRBV5-1 and TRBJ2-1, with D possibly TRBD2 on 5 matching bases. Germline V gene lookup returns CDR1 SGHRS and CDR2 YFSETQ. This CDR3 comprises 13 residues.

The V gene is TRBV7-2, the J gene TRBJ2-1; 8 bases match TRBD2. The CDR3 length is 15 residues. V gave up 2 bases and J gave up 7 bases; unmatched junction bases: 7. Germline values: CDR1 SGHTA, CDR2 FQGNSA. DNA of the CDR3: TGTGCCAGCAGCTTAACGGGGGGGCCGGCAAATGAGCAGTTCTTC. Its translation is CASSLTGGPANEQFF. Complete variable domain (other parts from reference TRBV7-2 and TRBJ2-1): GAGVSQSPSNKVTEKGKDVELRCDPISGHTALYWYRQSLGQGLEFLIYFQGNSAPDKSGLPSDRFSAERTGGSVSTLTIQRTQQEDSAVYLCASSLTGGPANEQFFGPGTRLTVL.